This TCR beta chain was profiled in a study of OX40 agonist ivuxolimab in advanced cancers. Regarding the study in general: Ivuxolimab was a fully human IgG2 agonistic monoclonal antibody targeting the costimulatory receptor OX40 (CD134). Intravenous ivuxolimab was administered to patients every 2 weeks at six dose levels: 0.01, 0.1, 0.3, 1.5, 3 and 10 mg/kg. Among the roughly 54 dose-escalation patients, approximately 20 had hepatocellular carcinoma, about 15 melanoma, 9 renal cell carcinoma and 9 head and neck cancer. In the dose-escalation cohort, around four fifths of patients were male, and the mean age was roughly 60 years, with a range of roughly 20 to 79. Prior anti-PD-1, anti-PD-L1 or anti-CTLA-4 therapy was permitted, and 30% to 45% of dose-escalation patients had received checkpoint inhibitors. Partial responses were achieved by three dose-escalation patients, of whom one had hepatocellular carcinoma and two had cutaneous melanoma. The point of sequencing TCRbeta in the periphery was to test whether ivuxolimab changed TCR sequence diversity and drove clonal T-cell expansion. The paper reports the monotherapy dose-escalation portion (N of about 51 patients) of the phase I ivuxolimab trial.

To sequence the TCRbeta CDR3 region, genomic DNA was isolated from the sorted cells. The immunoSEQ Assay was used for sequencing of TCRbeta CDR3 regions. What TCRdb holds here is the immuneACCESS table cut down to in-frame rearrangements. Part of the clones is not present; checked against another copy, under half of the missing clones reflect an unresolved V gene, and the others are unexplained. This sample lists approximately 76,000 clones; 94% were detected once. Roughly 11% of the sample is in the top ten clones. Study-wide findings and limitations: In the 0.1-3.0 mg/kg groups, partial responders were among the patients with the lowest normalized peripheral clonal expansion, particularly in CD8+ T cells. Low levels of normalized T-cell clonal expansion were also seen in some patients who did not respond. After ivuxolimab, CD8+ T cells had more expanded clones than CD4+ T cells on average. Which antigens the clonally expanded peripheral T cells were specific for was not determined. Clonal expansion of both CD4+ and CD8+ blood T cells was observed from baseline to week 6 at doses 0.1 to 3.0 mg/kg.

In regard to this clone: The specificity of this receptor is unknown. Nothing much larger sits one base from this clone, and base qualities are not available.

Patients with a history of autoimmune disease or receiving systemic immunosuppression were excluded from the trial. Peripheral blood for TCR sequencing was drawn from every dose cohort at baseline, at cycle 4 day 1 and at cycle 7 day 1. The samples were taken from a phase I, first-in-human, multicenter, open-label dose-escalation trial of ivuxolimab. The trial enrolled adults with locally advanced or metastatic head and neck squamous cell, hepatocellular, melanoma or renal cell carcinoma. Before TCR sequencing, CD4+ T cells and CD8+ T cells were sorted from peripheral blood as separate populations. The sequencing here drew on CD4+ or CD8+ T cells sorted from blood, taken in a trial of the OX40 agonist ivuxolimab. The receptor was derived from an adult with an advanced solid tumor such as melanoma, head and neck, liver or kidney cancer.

The DNA sequence is given as TGTGCCAGTAGTATCGATAGGGGATACACCGGGGAGCTGTTTTTT. It encodes CASSIDRGYTGELFF. The chain couples TRBV19 to TRBJ2-2; the D segment could be TRBD1, given 5 matching bases. CDR1 LNHDA and CDR2 SQIVND are derived from the germline V gene (reference sequence). Relative to germline, V is 3 bases shorter and J is 3 bases shorter, with 11 bases between their ends. Reading from cysteine to phenylalanine, the CDR3 counts 15 amino acids. Just the 45-base CDR3 DNA is kept, in frame starting at base 1.